This paragraph covers one T cell receptor beta chain sequence. The antigen remains undetermined. This specimen belongs to a study of T cells in Graves' hyperthyroidism and ophthalmopathy. In the study overall: The initial diagnosis was the point when peripheral blood was collected, ahead of any treatment.

From RNA transcripts, TCR beta CDR3 regions were amplified. The primer set for the first-round RT-PCR of the TCR CDR3 was HTBI. In TCRdb, the multiplex PCR reads were re-called with MiXCR into one record per CDR3 protein. The sample yields about 640,000 distinct CDR3 sequences, roughly 20% seen once. Trimming cost V 2 bases and J 3 bases; bases outside gene matches: 9. The germline gives CDR1 SGHTA, CDR2 FQGNSA. The length of the CDR3 is 18 residues. Broader study findings: In blood, most of the thyroid clonotypes expanded above 0.001 were also present.

Diagnosis relied on clinical symptoms, serum thyroxine and TRAb, thyroid ultrasound and orbital computed tomography. Sequencing was done on a sample of blood. The TCR comes from a man aged 25-45 years with Graves' ophthalmopathy. V is TRBV7-2 and J is TRBJ2-4; 11 bases agree with TRBD2. The CDR3 loop reads CASSLLAGGLVGKNIQYF. For the CDR3, the DNA is TGTGCCAGCAGCTTATTAGCGGGAGGGCTCGTGGGCAAAAACATTCAGTACTTC.